The 24 T cell receptor beta chains presented below share a single source sample, sequenced in a study of tumor and adjacent non-tumor tissue in lung cancer. RNA was extracted from bulk tissue without any cell sorting. More than 3 cm separated this lung sample from the edge of the tumor. TCRbeta libraries were built with three rounds of nested PCR, modified from ARM-PCR. TCRdb re-derived calls from the multiplex PCR reads in MiXCR, one entry per CDR3 protein. The sample has about 44,000 distinct CDR3 sequences, around 59% seen once. The sequenced sample consisted of distant non-tumor lung tissue. The receptors were sampled from a woman between 70 and 85 years old with non-small cell lung cancer.

This chain links TRBV4-1 with TRBJ1-5, with a weak D call TRBD1 (6 bases). The V and J ends lost 1 base and 7 bases respectively, with 11 bases between them. The CDR3 is 14 amino acids. Germline CDR1 and CDR2: MGHRA and YSYEKL. The CDR3 region is CASSQVQGKQPQHF. CDR3 in DNA: TGCGCCAGCAGCCAAGTACAGGGAAAGCAGCCCCAGCATTTT.

In the case of this clonotype: A much larger clone differs from this one at a single base, so this may be a read error. The chain has TRBV5-6 and TRBJ1-5; D not certain. The CDR3 extends over 15 amino acids. Between the trimmed V and J ends, which lost 4 bases and 1 base, there was a span of 12 bases. Per germline, CDR1 SGHDT and CDR2 YYEEEE. This CDR3 is CASSLITASNQPQHF. CDR3 DNA: TGTGCCAGCAGCCTCATTACGGCCAGCAATCAGCCCCAGCATTTT.

As to this clonotype: At one end the junction does not follow the germline gene, possibly because of a read error. CDR3 nucleotide sequence: TGCACCAGCATCCAAGATTCGAACTACAATGAGCAGTTCTTC. Encoded protein: CTSIQDSNYNEQFF. The chain joins TRBV4-1 to TRBJ2-1; D is uncertain. Germline V gives CDR1 MGHRA, CDR2 YSYEKL. The CDR3 totals 14 residues.

The chain recombines TRBV6-1 with TRBJ1-2; D not certain. CDR1 MNHNS and CDR2 SASEGT come from the germline V gene. V was trimmed by 6 bases and J by 1 base, leaving 12 bases between them. CDR3 length: 14 amino acids. CDR3 sequence reads: CASSNPVFNYGYTF. As DNA, the CDR3 is TGTGCCAGCAGCAACCCAGTATTTAACTATGGCTACACCTTC.

This clonotype was observed a handful of times. The rearrangement links TRBV11-2 to TRBJ2-5; D is undetermined. This CDR3 has 15 residues. V was cut by 1 base and J by 1 base, with 10 bases left in between. Germline lookup yields CDR1 SGHAT and CDR2 FQNNGV. CDR3 protein: CASSLVGTFQETQYF. CDR3 DNA sequence: TGTGCCAGCAGCTTAGTAGGTACCTTCCAAGAGACCCAGTACTTC. The variable domain in full, with the rest retrieved from reference TRBV11-2 and TRBJ2-5, is EAGVAQSPRYKIIEKRQSVAFWCNPISGHATLYWYQQILGQGPKLLIQFQNNGVVDDSQLPKDRFSAERLKGVDSTLKIQPAKLEDSAVYLCASSLVGTFQETQYFGPGTRLLVL.

With regard to this clonotype: The junction does not match germline at one end; this may be a read error. The V and J genes are TRBV29-1 and TRBJ2-3; D possibly corresponds to TRBD2 (5 bases). CDR3 size: 14 residues. The germline V gene has CDR1 SQVTM and CDR2 ANQGSEA. The CDR3 DNA reads TGCAACGTTGTAGCCGAGGGAGTCACAGATACGCAGTATTTT. Protein: CNVVAEGVTDTQYF.

This clonotype was counted a few times. This sequence may be a read error, since a much larger clone differs from it by one base. CDR3 nucleotides: TGCAGTGCTAGGGACGACAGGGGAGGAAGGACTCAGCCCCAGCATTTT. This sequence encodes CSARDDRGGRTQPQHF. The chain carries TRBV20-1 and TRBJ1-5; 8 bases align to TRBD1. CDR1 and CDR2 from the germline V gene are DFQATT and SNEGSKA (reference sequence). The CDR3 loop spans 16 amino acids. V trimming: 3 bases; J trimming: 6 bases; junction bases outside the gene matches: 13.

This clonotype has a handful of counts. Since no conserved phenylalanine or tryptophan closes the CDR3, a read error is the likely cause. The chain has TRBV10-2 and TRBJ1-4; 7 nucleotides match TRBD1. V shed 5 bases and J 4 bases; nucleotides not matched to a gene: 10. This CDR3 contains 16 residues. Germline V gene sequence: CDR1 WSHSY, CDR2 SAAADI. Here the CDR3 DNA reads TGCGCCAGCAGTAAGGTCCCCGGACAGGTTAATGAAAAACTGTTTTCT. Protein product: CASSKVPGQVNEKLFS.

On this clonotype itself: A much larger clone lies a single base off, so this may be a read error. The chain links TRBV20-1 to TRBJ2-5; D is unclear. The germline gives CDR1 DFQATT, CDR2 SNEGSKA (reference sequence). The CDR3 loop spans 12 amino acids. The CDR3 DNA is TGCAATGCTAAAACTCCCCAAGAGACCCAGTACTTC. It encodes CNAKTPQETQYF.

With regard to this clonotype: The junction and the germline gene differ at one end; a read error may be behind it. The rearrangement links TRBV12-3 or TRBV12-4 to TRBJ2-2; D is possibly TRBD2 (5 bases). The CDR3 is 14 residues long. This CDR3 is CASRPNGNTGELFF. CDR3 nucleotide sequence: TGTGCCAGCAGACCTAACGGAAACACCGGGGAACTGTTTTTT.

Concerning this clonotype: The missing conserved phenylalanine or tryptophan at the end of this CDR3 makes a read error likely. The rearrangement uses TRBV6-1 and TRBJ2-1; D may be TRBD2 (8 bases). Per germline, CDR1 MNHNS and CDR2 SASEGT. The CDR3 sequence is 17 residues long. The CDR3, as DNA: TGTGTCAGCAGGGGGGGGGTACTAGCGGAGATTTACAATGAGCAGTTCTCC. Protein: CVSRGGVLAEIYNEQFS.

CDR3 sequence: CAGLASGVPYF. In DNA form, the CDR3 reads TGTGCCGGACTAGCGAGCGGGGTGCCGTACTTC. The chain joins TRBV30 to TRBJ2-7; 9 positions agree with TRBD2. Germline CDR1 GTSNPN, CDR2 SVGIG (reference sequence). V gave up 8 bases and J gave up 12 bases; unmatched junction bases: 11. The length of the CDR3 is 11 residues.

About this clonotype: This may stem from a read error, because a much larger clone lies one nucleotide away. This chain joins TRBV29-1 and TRBJ2-7; 9 positions agree with TRBD2. The CDR3 length is 14 residues. The germline gives CDR1 SQVTM, CDR2 ANQGSEA. In DNA, the CDR3 is TGCAGCGTTGCTAGCGGGATGGCCTCCTACGGGCAGTACTTC. It encodes CSVASGMASYGQYF.

This clonotype was seen repeatedly, ten times or more. V and J are TRBV12-3 or TRBV12-4 and TRBJ1-5; D gene uncertain. Trimming took 1 base from V and 9 from J, leaving 4 bases between them. This CDR3 comprises 11 residues. The DNA of the CDR3 is TGTGCCAGCAGTTTAGGCGGGCCCCAGCATTTT. It codes for CASSLGGPQHF.

The chain combines TRBV4-1 with TRBJ1-1, with D possibly matching TRBD1 (6 bases). Trimming shortened V by 5 bases and J by 3 bases, and 13 bases separated the two germline ends. The germline V gene has CDR1 MGHRA and CDR2 YSYEKL. CDR3 length: 14 amino acids. CDR3 sequence reads: CASSTWTEDTEAFF. CDR3 in DNA: TGCGCCAGCAGCACTTGGACAGAGGACACTGAAGCTTTCTTT.

This clonotype has a count of ten or more. The rearrangement links TRBV6-5 to TRBJ1-1; tentative D call: TRBD1 (5 bases). Trimming took off 7 bases at V and 4 bases at J, with 19 bases between the two ends. The germline CDR1 and CDR2 sequences are MNHEY and SVGAGI. The CDR3 length is 15 residues. The CDR3 region is CASTKTSGGGTEAFF. The CDR3 DNA reads as TGTGCCAGCACCAAAACATCTGGGGGAGGCACTGAAGCTTTCTTT.

Of note for this clonotype: The CDR3 carries no conserved terminal phenylalanine or tryptophan, so it likely arises from a read error. The gene calls are TRBV20-1 and TRBJ2-3; no clear D. The CDR3 sequence is 14 residues long. The germline V gene encodes CDR1 DFQATT and CDR2 SNEGSKA (reference sequence). Trimming removed 6 bases from V and 3 bases from J, with 16 bases in between. The CDR3 sequence is CSALTTARTDTQYL. CDR3 nucleotides: TGCAGTGCGCTCACTACCGCGAGGACAGATACGCAGTATTTG.

Remarks on this clonotype: At one end, the junction sequence differs from germline, possibly due to a read error. The chain is built from TRBV7-9 and TRBJ1-2; D is ambiguous. The length of the CDR3 is 17 residues. CDR1 and CDR2 from the germline V gene are SEHNR and FQNEAQ (reference sequence). The CDR3 sequence: CASTTYGRIGNNYGCTF. The DNA for the CDR3 is TGTGCCAGCACCACATACGGGAGGATAGGGAATAACTATGGCTGCACCTTC.

This clonotype was detected once. The chain is built from TRBV20-1 and TRBJ2-1, with 13 bases fitting TRBD2. CDR1 is DFQATT, CDR2 SNEGSKA, per germline (reference sequence). The CDR3 contains 15 residues. V lost 4 bases to trimming and J lost 8 bases; unmatched junction nucleotides: 8. CDR3 amino acids: CSAKVLAGGVDEQFF. CDR3 bases: TGCAGTGCTAAAGTACTAGCGGGAGGGGTCGATGAGCAGTTCTTC.

This clonotype was recorded many times. The J gene is TRBJ2-3, the V gene TRBV30; TRBD2 matches at 12 bases. Trimming at V came to 4 bases and at J to 7 bases, leaving 6 bases not matched to a gene. Germline-derived CDR1 and CDR2 are GTSNPN and SVGIG (reference sequence). This CDR3 contains 14 residues. The CDR3 loop is CAWTSGRATHTQYF. The CDR3 DNA follows: TGTGCCTGGACTAGCGGGAGGGCCACCCATACGCAGTATTTT.

As for this clonotype: With a much larger clone just one base away, this may be a read error. The chain links TRBV20-1 to TRBJ2-1; TRBD2 is a possible D gene (6 bases). The assigned J gene may be wrong: the sequence end matches TRBJ2-7 better. Germline V gives CDR1 DFQATT, CDR2 SNEGSKA (reference sequence). The CDR3 is 19 residues long. The CDR3 DNA is TGCAGTGCTAGAGATCCTCCGTACTACGGGACTGCCGAGGCGAATGAGCAGTACTTC. Its translation: CSARDPPYYGTAEANEQYF.

This clonotype was seen a single time. The junction departs from germline at one end; a sequencing error may be responsible. This chain connects TRBV6-1 to TRBJ2-7; 9 bases line up with TRBD2. The CDR3 has 15 amino acids. The germline V gene has CDR1 MNHNS and CDR2 SASEGT. The chain's CDR3 is CTSSALSSGTDEQYF. The CDR3 DNA reads as TGTACCAGCAGTGCGCTGTCTAGCGGGACAGACGAGCAGTACTTC.

Remarks on this clonotype: A read error may account for a junction end that differs from germline. This chain uses TRBV7-9 with TRBJ1-1; the D is unclear. The V gene's germline CDR1 is SEHNR and CDR2 FQNEAQ (reference sequence). The CDR3 is 14 residues long. The CDR3 loop reads CVSDMGGSSTGAFF. CDR3 nucleotides: TGTGTCAGCGATATGGGAGGGAGTAGCACTGGAGCTTTCTTT.

V is TRBV5-6 and J is TRBJ1-2; D gene unclear. Germline V gene lookup returns CDR1 SGHDT and CDR2 YYEEEE. V gave up 0 bases and J gave up 10 bases, with 22 bases separating them. CDR3 size: 16 residues. CDR3 loop: CASSLDIPPIKSDYTF. CDR3 nucleotide sequence: TGTGCCAGCAGCTTGGACATCCCACCTATTAAGAGTGACTACACCTTC.